This entry features one T cell receptor (beta chain) sequence. Its antigen is unidentified. The V end lost 2 bases, the J end lost 3 bases, and 14 bases lay between the germline ends. The CDR3 loop spans 15 amino acids. Germline assignment: CDR1 SGDLS and CDR2 YYNGEE. As for time point: after dendritic cell vaccination, including at tumor progression/relapse. All glioblastoma patients lacked an isocitrate dehydrogenase mutation. PBMC were collected before vaccination, two weeks after the third vaccination, and at progression. The data were obtained in a study of glioma-infiltrating T cells after dendritic cell vaccination. Study-wide results and limits: Higher TCR clonality did not directly relate to longer survival.

Amplification used 60 V beta primers and 13 J beta primers. Using immunoSEQ multiplex PCR, the repertoire was profiled, and TCRdb retains in-frame clones only, with some absent. The table lists around 60,000 clones, 86% of them singletons. The input for sequencing was blood, taken after dendritic cell vaccination. The gene calls are TRBV9 and TRBJ1-1; tentatively, D is TRBD1 (5 bases). The TCR sequence derives from a human donor with glioblastoma. CDR3 sequence (DNA): TGTGCCAGCAGCGTCACGGGGGGTACGGACACTGAAGCTTTCTTT. Its protein product is CASSVTGGTDTEAFF.